This T cell receptor (beta chain) was sequenced during a study of beta chain features in type 1 diabetes (dated by TCRdb to the late 2010s). Regarding the research as a whole: No differences in mean age, gender distribution, total cell number or subset yield were found between patients and healthy donors. A total of roughly 99 million sorted cells were examined across all samples, and the number of cells per subset was strongly correlated with RNA yield. The study compared the TCRB repertoires of sorted circulating CD4+ T cell subsets in recently diagnosed type 1 diabetes patients with those in matched healthy donors. Naive and central memory subsets were obtained from all 30 or so donors, but regulatory and stem cell-like memory subsets were isolated from only 8 patients and 8 healthy donors.

All of the isolated RNA was reverse transcribed with the High Capacity cDNA Reverse Transcription Kit, so expressed TCRB transcripts were sequenced. Deep immunoSEQ sequencing was performed on naive, central memory and regulatory T cell samples, with an average of roughly 3.3 million total reads per sample. Sorted cells were lysed in RLT buffer, and RNA was extracted using DNase-treated RNeasy Micro or Mini kits according to cell number. Each cell subset was processed separately to prevent cross-contamination, with patient and healthy donor samples processed together. The immunoSEQ multiplex PCR was used to amplify TCRB sequences from cDNA, generating 87-bp fragments that spanned the CDR3 region. Amplicons were sequenced on the Illumina HiSeq platform. Concerning the study's data processing: PCR bias was computationally corrected using synthetic template baselines, reads within Hamming distance 2 were collapsed, and singletons that could not be merged were discarded. Reads were aligned against IMGT so that V, D and J genes, CDR3 length and insertions or deletions at six rearrangement sites could be assigned. Within each subset, clonotype counts were normalized to sorted cell number, and only after that were true diversity and Gini coefficients computed with the tcR R package. Repertoire sharing was quantified using the overlap coefficient calculated on TCRB nucleotide sequences. Out-of-frame TCRB sequences from naive cells were analyzed as a proxy for the pre-selection repertoire. TCRdb holds this immuneACCESS table with in-frame rearrangements only. Some clones are missing; in checked studies, unresolved V genes explain under half, and the rest has no known cause. That table supplies the V and J calls and clone size; D and trimming were determined from the DNA. The sample records some 240,000 clones, about a sixth of which are singletons. Together, the top ten hold approximately 0.081% of the sample.

Study-level results and caveats: Fewer insertions and more nucleotide deletions at VDJ recombination sites were observed in patients with type 1 diabetes, implying thymic rearrangement abnormalities. In all four CD4+ subsets, TCRB CDR3 length was moderately but significantly shorter in type 1 diabetes patients. Naive, central memory and regulatory TCRB repertoires appeared more similar among patients than among healthy donors. Because the HLA sub-analyses included only small numbers of individuals, any influence of HLA type on TCRB rearrangement was left unresolved. PCR may preferentially amplify shorter templates, but because patient and control samples were amplified and corrected together, any resulting skew would affect both groups equally. Because cDNA rather than genomic DNA was sequenced, highly expressing activated cells could have been over-represented, although no difference in activation and CD3 levels was found between groups.

From each donor, a single peripheral blood sample of roughly 0.11 L on average was drawn into heparinised tubes. Using a panel that included CD45RO, CCR7, CD25, CD127, CD95 and CD27, naive, central memory, regulatory and stem cell-like memory CD4+ T cells were sorted on a BD FACSAria II. All sorted populations exceeded 95% purity. Right away, PBMCs were isolated by Lymphoprep density gradient centrifugation and were stained directly, with no culture step. So that batch effects would be minimized, each experiment stained and sorted samples in pairs, pairing one healthy donor with one patient. Reading the germline V gene gives CDR1 SQVTM and CDR2 ANQGSEA. The CDR3 measures 12 amino acids from cysteine to phenylalanine. Left in the record is the CDR3 DNA by itself, 36 bases read in frame from the first base. The germline V and J ends show losses of 7 bases and 5 bases respectively, and no gene match explains 7 bases of the junction.

Comments on this clone: Which antigen it targets is not known. The record has no base qualities; no much larger clone is one base away.

This sequence uses TRBV29-1 and TRBJ1-2; 7 central bases correspond to TRBD1. The sample was naive CD4+ T cells from blood. In light of the paper, this sample's cell subset or site label describes: true naive CD4+ T cells. The sequence derives from a man aged 25-45 years with type 1 diabetes. CDR3 reads: CSGGDSGYGYTF. In nucleotide form, the sequence is TGCAGCGGTGGGGACAGCGGGTATGGCTACACCTTC.